This TCR beta chain was identified in a study of cytomegalovirus exposure and HLA in healthy donors (dated by TCRdb to the late 2010s). Background on the whole study: According to an earlier analysis of a few hundred of the donors, about 180 million T cells yielded 100 million or so unique TCR beta sequences and roughly 280 Gb of sequence data. A later analysis re-examined previously published TCR beta repertoires from more than 600 donors and added high-resolution HLA genotyping to investigate patterns of TCR occurrence. A later genetic analysis took genome-wide SNP genotypes for about 55% of the roughly 670 donors and used that subset as a discovery cohort. The study profiled the T cell repertoires of hundreds of subjects by immunosequencing and related them to cytomegalovirus serostatus. Among some 400 genotyped donors of the cohort, an average of around 220,000 unique TCR beta nucleotide sequences was sequenced per donor, of which approximately 19% were non-productive. Typing coverage varied by locus: about 620-630 donors for A, B, C, DRB1 and DQB1; 500 to 550 for DQA1; more than 600 for DPA1; roughly 470 for DPB1. Both class I and class II loci were covered by HLA typing, at four-digit resolution. Of the approximately 400 genotyped donors, 75% to 85% were placed in the genetic ancestry cluster associated with self-reported Caucasian donors. Alongside the repertoire data, information on donor age, sex, ethnicity and CMV serostatus was compiled. In addition to the first cohort of approximately 650 subjects, a separate validation cohort of approximately 130 different subjects was used. Every discovery cohort repertoire had been produced on one sequencing platform. Because of strong linkage in the cohort, 5 or 6 DR-DQ haplotypes were treated as single units for association and clustering. In the later analysis, no new phenotypic data were used to find candidate immune exposures; instead, reliance was placed on TCR beta sequences and their occurrence across donors. The study combined high-throughput TCR immunosequencing, statistical association of individual TCRs with disease status, and machine learning to predict cytomegalovirus infection status. The study aimed to test whether signatures of past pathogen exposure could be identified by cataloging public T cell receptors. Around 300 gigabases of sequencing data and approximately 85 million unique TCR sequences were included in an early release covering 550 to 650 HLA-typed donors. In an earlier analysis of 587 of the donors, high-throughput TCR beta sequencing was used to judge whether each TCR beta V gene segment behaved as functional or pseudogenic. General findings and caveats noted by the study authors: Linkage disequilibrium might explain the correlated functional status among segregating V segments, but an unknown experimental factor could not be ruled out. A later analysis found that TCR association rates varied across HLA loci, with DRB1 alleles showing the most associated TCRs and HLA-C alleles the fewest. When HLA alleles, especially DR and DQ, strongly co-occurred, attributing TCR associations to individual alleles was difficult. In an earlier analysis of 587 of the donors, most TCR beta V segments were observed in productive rearrangements about 87% or about 30% of the time, broadly matching IMGT annotations. In this cohort, only TCR beta chains were sequenced, and detectable features were limited by the absence of alpha or paired-chain data. In vitro tests confirmed that a few of the cytomegalovirus-associated TCR beta chains recognize cytomegalovirus antigens. The only immune exposure information available for the cohort was CMV serostatus. The earlier analysis of almost 600 of the donors excluded roughly 17 rarely observed V segments, including chromosome 9 orphons, because counts were too low. A group of highly shared sequence variants was considered likely to be a technical artifact of the sequencing pipeline. According to a later analysis, most CMV-associated TCR beta chains appeared to be HLA-restricted, and the HLA associations seemed to be driven largely by CMV exposure. The 87-base-pair reads could not distinguish some IMGT-functional V segments, including TRBV6-2 and TRBV6-3, so those segments were excluded. Roughly uniform sequencing depth across donors was assumed in presence/absence analyses, although this assumption may not hold. The classifier was reported to diagnose cytomegalovirus status with high specificity and sensitivity in both the original and validation cohorts. In the study, around 150 TCR beta chains were listed as associated with cytomegalovirus. In a later analysis, several top co-occurrence clusters were reported to appear linked to parvovirus B19, influenza, CMV and Epstein-Barr virus. According to the authors, the approach could potentially be generalized to other disease states and immunological phenotypes. A later analysis found that HLA-associated TCR beta chains were more clonally expanded and had lower generation probabilities than equally common non-associated chains. According to a later genetic analysis, donors in an Asian-associated ancestry cluster had fewer N-insertions in productive TCRs than the approximately 650-donor mean. Most TCR sequences were seen in very few donors, while some public TCRs were found in many individuals. A further reported finding was that TCR beta sequences accurately predicted the HLA-A and HLA-B alleles for most subjects in the first cohort. In a later analysis, some 18,000 TCR beta sequences were associated with specific HLA alleles at a false discovery rate of 0.05. Because HLA typing was missing for some donors at each locus, association tests included only the typed subset. In a later genetic analysis, a missense DCLRE1C variant was associated with V-gene and J-gene trimming of TCR beta chains, and the association was replicated in an independent cohort.

Library preparation used the immunoSEQ multiplex PCR assay. The multiplex PCR relied on a mix of 60 forward primers for TCR Vbeta segments and 13 reverse primers for TCR Jbeta segments. A multiplex PCR assay on genomic DNA amplified the CDR3 region of rearranged TCR beta genes. The Illumina HiSeq System was used to sequence the amplified TCR beta libraries as 87-base-pair reads. The authors' analysis ran thus. In a later analysis, tens of millions of unique TCR beta chains were counted across the 500 to 850 repertoires, and some 10 million of these chains were shared by at least two donors. A nearest-neighbor algorithm error-corrected the raw reads and collapsed the reads into unique sequences, merging closely related sequences to remove PCR and sequencing errors. CDR3 sequences were aligned to IMGT reference sequences to assign V, D and J gene segments. For a sequence to be retained, at least a six-nucleotide match to both a V gene segment and a J gene segment was required. Rearrangements were classified as productive when the CDR3 lacked stop codons and remained in frame with V and J, and all other rearrangements were classified as non-productive. CDR3 was defined according to IMGT convention as the region running from the second conserved V-encoded cysteine to the conserved J-encoded phenylalanine. The earlier analysis of about 610 of the donors excluded any sequence lacking an unambiguous match to a single V gene segment. In an earlier analysis of 587 of the donors, a V segment was called functional when productive rearrangements were above 56.7%, and segregating when the standard deviation between donors exceeded 5%. A statistical classification framework was built for diagnosing cytomegalovirus status from the catalog of TCR beta chain sequences. In a later analysis, TCR nucleotide sequences were compared against IMGT/GENE-DB human TR gene sequences so that V and J genes could be assigned. In a later analysis, CDR3 sequences and most-parsimonious VDJ recombination scenarios were assigned using the TCRdist pipeline. In a later analysis, each TCR beta chain was defined by its CDR3 amino acid sequence together with its V-gene family, and reads lacking a unique V-gene family were excluded. To address suspected cross-contamination and a sequencing artifact, a later analysis removed around 600 highly shared, low-generation-probability nucleotide sequences. In a later analysis, a clonal expansion index was calculated for each public chain from normalized within-repertoire ranks of inferred template counts. A later analysis computed generation probabilities with a VDJ recombination model fitted to out-of-frame rearrangements, and checked the results against IGoR. Hypergeometric tests were used in a later analysis to score TCR-TCR, TCR-HLA and TCR-CMV co-occurrence, with a repertoire-size bias correction applied to the TCR pairs. To estimate false discovery rates, a later analysis permuted the HLA or CMV assignments 20 times. In a later analysis, co-occurring TCRs were grouped using DBSCAN, and TCRdist sequence similarity was added for clustering within HLA-allele-positive subsets. Co-occurrence clustering excluded repertoires with fewer than 30,000 or more than 120,000 public chains, plus five with anomalous nucleotide sharing. TCRdb's version of the immuneACCESS table is confined to in-frame rearrangements and falls short of the full clone set. An unresolved V gene accounts for under half of the shortfall where checked; the remainder is of unknown origin. D and trimming were read from the DNA, whereas the V and J calls and clone size are those reported in that table. The table for this sample lists 110,000 to 150,000 clones; approximately 80% of them were counted only once. The ten biggest clones cover approximately 4% of the sample.

In regard to this clone: No cognate antigen has been identified for it. No base quality values were provided; no much bigger clone lies one nucleotide off.

In total, roughly 670 healthy bone marrow donors made up the cohort. All cohort members were sampled while nominally healthy, although unrecorded immune exposures were likely present. The donor was CMV seropositive and belonged to the group of 270 or so seropositive cohort members. Each donor provided a peripheral blood sample, and peripheral blood mononuclear cells were used for TCR beta sequencing. The Qiagen DNeasy Blood Extraction Kit was used to extract genomic DNA from the blood cell samples. The CDR3 runs 15 amino acids, cysteine and phenylalanine included. The CDR3 DNA has 45 bases and is translated from base 1. V loses 0 bases of germline sequence and J loses 2 bases, and the interval between the two ends is 12 bases. The germline V gene specifies SGHRS as CDR1 and YFSETQ as CDR2.

The sequencing input was PBMCs. The TCR sequence derives from a middle-aged woman in good health and CMV-seropositive. The V and J segments used are TRBV5-1 and TRBJ2-7; a tentative D match to TRBD1 spans 5 bases. The nucleotides are TGCGCCAGCAGCTTGGGGGCAGGGCAAACCTACGAGCAGTACTTC. The translation is CASSLGAGQTYEQYF. With all but the CDR3 taken from the reference TRBV5-1 and TRBJ2-7 genes, the full variable domain is: KAGVTQTPRYLIKTRGQQVTLSCSPISGHRSVSWYQQTPGQGLQFLFEYFSETQRNKGNFPGRFSGRQFSNSRSEMNVSTLELGDSALYLCASSLGAGQTYEQYFGPGTRLTVT.